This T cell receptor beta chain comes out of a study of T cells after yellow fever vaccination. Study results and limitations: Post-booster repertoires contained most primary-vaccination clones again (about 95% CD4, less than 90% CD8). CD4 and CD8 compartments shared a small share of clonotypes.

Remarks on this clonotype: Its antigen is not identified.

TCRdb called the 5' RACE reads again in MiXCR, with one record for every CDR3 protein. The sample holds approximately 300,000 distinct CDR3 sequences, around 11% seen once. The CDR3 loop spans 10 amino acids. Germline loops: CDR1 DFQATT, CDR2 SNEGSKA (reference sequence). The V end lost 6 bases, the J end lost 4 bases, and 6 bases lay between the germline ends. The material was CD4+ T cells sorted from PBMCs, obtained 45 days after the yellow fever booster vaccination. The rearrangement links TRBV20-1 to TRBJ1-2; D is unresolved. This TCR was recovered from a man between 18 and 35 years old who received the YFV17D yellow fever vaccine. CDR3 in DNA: TGCAGTGCCAAAACCTATGGCTACACCTTC. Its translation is CSAKTYGYTF.